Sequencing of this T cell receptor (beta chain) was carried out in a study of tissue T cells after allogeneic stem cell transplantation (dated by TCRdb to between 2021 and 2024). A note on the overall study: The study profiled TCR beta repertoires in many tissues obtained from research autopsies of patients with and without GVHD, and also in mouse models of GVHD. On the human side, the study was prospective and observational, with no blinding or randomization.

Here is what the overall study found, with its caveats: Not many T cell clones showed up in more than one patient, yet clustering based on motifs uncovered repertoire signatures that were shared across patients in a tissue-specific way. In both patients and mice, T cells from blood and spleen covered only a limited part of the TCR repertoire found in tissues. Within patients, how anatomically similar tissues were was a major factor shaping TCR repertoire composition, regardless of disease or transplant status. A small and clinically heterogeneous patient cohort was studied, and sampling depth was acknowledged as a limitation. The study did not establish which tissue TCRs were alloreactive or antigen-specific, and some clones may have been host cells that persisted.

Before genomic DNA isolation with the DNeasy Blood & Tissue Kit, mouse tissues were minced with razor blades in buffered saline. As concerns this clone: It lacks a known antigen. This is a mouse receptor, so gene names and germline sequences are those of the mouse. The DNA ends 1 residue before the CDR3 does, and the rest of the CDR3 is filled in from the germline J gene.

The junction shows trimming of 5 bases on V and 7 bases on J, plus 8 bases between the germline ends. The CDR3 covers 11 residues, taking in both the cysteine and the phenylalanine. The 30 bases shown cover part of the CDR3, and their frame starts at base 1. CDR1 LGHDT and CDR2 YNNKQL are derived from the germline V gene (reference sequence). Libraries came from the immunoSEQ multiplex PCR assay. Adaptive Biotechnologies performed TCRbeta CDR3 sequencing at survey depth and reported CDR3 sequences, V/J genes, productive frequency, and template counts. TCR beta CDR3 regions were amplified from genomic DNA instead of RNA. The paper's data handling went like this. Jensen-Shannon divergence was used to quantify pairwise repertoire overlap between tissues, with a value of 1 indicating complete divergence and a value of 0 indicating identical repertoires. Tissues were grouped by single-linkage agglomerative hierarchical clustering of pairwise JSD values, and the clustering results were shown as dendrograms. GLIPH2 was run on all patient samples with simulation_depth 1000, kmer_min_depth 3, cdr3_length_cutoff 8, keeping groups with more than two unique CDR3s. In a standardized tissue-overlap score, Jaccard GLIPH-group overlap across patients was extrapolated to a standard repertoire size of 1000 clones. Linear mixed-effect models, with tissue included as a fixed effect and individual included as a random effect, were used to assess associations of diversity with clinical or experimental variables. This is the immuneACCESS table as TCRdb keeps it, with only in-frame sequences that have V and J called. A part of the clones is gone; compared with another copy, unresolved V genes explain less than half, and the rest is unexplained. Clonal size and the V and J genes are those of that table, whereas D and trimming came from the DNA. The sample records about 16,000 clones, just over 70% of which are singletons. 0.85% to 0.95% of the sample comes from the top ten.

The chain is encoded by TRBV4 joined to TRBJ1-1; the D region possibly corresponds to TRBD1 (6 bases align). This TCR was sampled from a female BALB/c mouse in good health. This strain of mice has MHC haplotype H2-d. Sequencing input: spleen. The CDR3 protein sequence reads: CASSRTEEVFF. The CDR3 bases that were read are TGTGCCAGCAGCCGGACAGAAGAAGTCTTC.